These T cell receptor beta chains were read from a single sample in a study of blood T cell repertoires in COVID-19. The assay was immunoSEQ multiplex PCR, and TCRdb's table has in-frame clones only and misses some. The table lists roughly 150,000 clones, 70% to 90% of them singletons, with around 8% in the top ten. Sample: peripheral blood. These receptors were collected from a woman of 80 years or more with COVID-19, enrolled during active disease. Both conserved end residues are part of each CDR3. Each record gives: D gene, J gene, V gene, CDR3 protein. D genes are given only for firm matches.

d_call: TRBD2; j_call: TRBJ2-1; v_call: TRBV5-4; cdr3_aa: CASSRYSSGGANEQFF
d_call: NA; j_call: TRBJ2-1; v_call: TRBV20-1; cdr3_aa: CSASRGNSYNEQFF
d_call: TRBD1; j_call: TRBJ2-5; v_call: TRBV4-2; cdr3_aa: CASSQVTGRETQYF
d_call: NA; j_call: TRBJ2-1; v_call: TRBV6-1; cdr3_aa: CASSEQGPLGNEQFF
d_call: TRBD1; j_call: TRBJ1-2; v_call: TRBV13; cdr3_aa: CASSQPDRVGYTF
d_call: NA; j_call: TRBJ2-7; v_call: TRBV12-3/TRBV12-4; cdr3_aa: CASHAGWSGEQYF
d_call: NA; j_call: TRBJ1-1; v_call: TRBV19; cdr3_aa: CASSPDTEAFF
d_call: TRBD2; j_call: TRBJ2-3; v_call: TRBV10-3; cdr3_aa: CAISEGLAVRTDTQYF
d_call: NA; j_call: TRBJ2-1; v_call: TRBV27; cdr3_aa: CASSFEQGRYNEQFF
d_call: NA; j_call: TRBJ2-7; v_call: TRBV7-9; cdr3_aa: CASSLSNEQYF
d_call: NA; j_call: TRBJ2-4; v_call: TRBV5-1; cdr3_aa: CASSPTVQGIQYF
d_call: TRBD1; j_call: TRBJ2-1; v_call: TRBV7-2; cdr3_aa: CASSRGQGGHEQFF
d_call: NA; j_call: TRBJ1-5; v_call: TRBV30; cdr3_aa: CAWTGNSNQPQHF